A single sample is the source of the 14 T cell receptor beta chains below, sequenced in a study of T cell responses to AZD1222 COVID-19 vaccine. The method was immunoSEQ multiplex PCR; TCRdb's version includes in-frame clones alone and lacks a portion of them. The sample lists 90,000 to 130,000 clones; approximately 90% were seen once. Sequencing used peripheral blood, obtained on day 0 of AZD1222 vaccination. Every receptor here comes from an adult in good health.

J is TRBJ2-7 and V is TRBV4-1; 8 bases are a match to TRBD1. CDR3 length: 12 residues. Germline V gene lookup returns CDR1 MGHRA and CDR2 YSYEKL. V was pared by 3 bases and J by 5 bases, with 0 bases of the junction left unmatched. CDR3 residues: CASSQTGDEQYF. The CDR3 coding sequence is TGCGCCAGCAGCCAGACAGGGGACGAGCAGTACTTC.

This chain joins TRBV4-1 and TRBJ1-4; D gene uncertain. Trimming took 0 bases from V and 0 from J, leaving 11 bases between them. Germline lookup yields CDR1 MGHRA and CDR2 YSYEKL. CDR3 length equals 17 residues. CDR3: CASSQEVDSSTNEKLFF. The CDR3 DNA sequence: TGCGCCAGCAGCCAAGAGGTGGATAGCTCAACTAATGAAAAACTGTTTTTT.

This clone was seen more than once but under ten times. This chain connects TRBV10-2 to TRBJ2-7, with TRBD1 matching 10 bases. The V and J ends lost 7 bases and 5 bases, in that order; junction bases with no gene match: 5. The CDR3 is 13 amino acids. Germline CDR1 is WSHSY and CDR2 is SAAADI. CDR3 protein: CASTGTGVDEQYF. For the CDR3, the DNA is TGCGCCAGCACCGGGACAGGGGTCGACGAGCAGTACTTC.

The V and J genes are TRBV9 and TRBJ1-2; D is undetermined. Germline lookup yields CDR1 SGDLS and CDR2 YYNGEE. V was clipped by 4 bases and J by 4 bases, with 14 bases between them. CDR3 size: 14 residues. CDR3 DNA sequence: TGTGCCAGCAGCCCAAGAGCACAACCCTATGGCTACACCTTC. Protein: CASSPRAQPYGYTF.

This chain connects TRBV5-5 to TRBJ1-4; the D is unclear. CDR3 size: 15 residues. Germline V gene sequence: CDR1 SGHKS, CDR2 YYEKEE (reference sequence). The V and J ends lost 4 bases and 3 bases respectively, with 13 bases between them. This chain's CDR3 is CASSGYRAPNEKLFF. The DNA of the CDR3 is TGTGCCAGCAGCGGTTACAGAGCCCCTAATGAAAAACTGTTTTTT.

The chain has TRBV19 and TRBJ2-3, with D possibly matching TRBD2 (7 bases). Germline V gives CDR1 LNHDA, CDR2 SQIVND (reference sequence). V lost 5 bases, J lost 2 bases, and 14 bases lay in between. The CDR3 sequence is 15 residues long. CDR3 DNA: TGTGCCAGTAGTTTCTCCGGGGGGCCCACAGATACGCAGTATTTT. This translates into CASSFSGGPTDTQYF.

The chain employs TRBV6-5 and TRBJ1-1; no clear D. Looked up from germline, CDR1 is MNHEY and CDR2 is SVGAGI. V was pared by 6 bases and J by 0 bases, with 5 bases between. The CDR3 consists of 12 residues. The CDR3 nucleotides are TGTGCCAGCAGAGGGTTGAACACTGAAGCTTTCTTT. It translates to CASRGLNTEAFF.

This chain connects TRBV6-1 to TRBJ2-1; 8 nucleotides line up with TRBD2. In germline, CDR1 is MNHNS, CDR2 SASEGT. V was pared by 3 bases and J by 7 bases, with 8 bases of the junction left unmatched. The CDR3 has 15 amino acids. The DNA of the CDR3 is TGTGCCAGCAGTGACGGGGTAGCGGGGAGGAATGAGCAGTTCTTC. Translation: CASSDGVAGRNEQFF.

The chain joins TRBV3-1 (or the pseudogene TRBV3-2) to TRBJ2-2; D remains unclear. The germline gives CDR1 LGHDT, CDR2 YNNKEL (reference sequence). The CDR3 has 12 residues. With 4 bases removed from V and 7 bases from J, the gap between germline ends came to 7 bases. Here the CDR3 DNA reads TGTGCCAGCAGCCCCTGGGGCGGGGAGCTGTTTTTT. Amino acids: CASSPWGGELFF.

This chain links TRBV5-4 with TRBJ2-7; 7 positions match TRBD1. Losses at the gene ends were 0 bases for V and 1 base for J; bases not matched to a gene: 4. The CDR3 totals 15 residues. CDR1 is SGHNT and CDR2 is YYREEE in the germline V gene (reference sequence). The CDR3: CASSLDPGGSYEQYF. The CDR3 nucleotides are TGTGCCAGCAGCTTGGATCCAGGGGGATCCTACGAGCAGTACTTC. Combining the CDR3 with reference TRBV5-4 and TRBJ2-7 gives the whole variable domain ETGVTQSPTHLIKTRGQQVTLRCSSQSGHNTVSWYQQALGQGPQFIFQYYREEENGRGNFPPRFSGLQFPNYSSELNVNALELDDSALYLCASSLDPGGSYEQYFGPGTRLTVT.

The chain uses TRBV5-1 and TRBJ1-1; no reliable D call. The CDR3 has 12 amino acids. V dropped 4 bases and J dropped 3 bases, with 7 bases sitting between them. CDR1 and CDR2 from the germline V gene are SGHRS and YFSETQ. The CDR3 coding sequence is TGCGCCAGCAGCGTGGGAGACACTGAAGCTTTCTTT. This codes for CASSVGDTEAFF. The entire variable domain, with the rest obtained from reference TRBV5-1 and TRBJ1-1, is as follows: KAGVTQTPRYLIKTRGQQVTLSCSPISGHRSVSWYQQTPGQGLQFLFEYFSETQRNKGNFPGRFSGRQFSNSRSEMNVSTLELGDSALYLCASSVGDTEAFFGQGTRLTVV.

V is TRBV30 and J is TRBJ2-6; 9 bases are shared with TRBD2. V was clipped by 4 bases and J by 0 bases; unmatched bases: 7. Germline V gene lookup returns CDR1 GTSNPN and CDR2 SVGIG (reference sequence). The CDR3 is made up of 17 amino acids. CDR3: CAWTKRGVISGANVLTF. CDR3 nucleotide sequence: TGTGCCTGGACGAAGCGGGGGGTTATCTCTGGGGCCAACGTCCTGACTTTC.

This clone occurred once. This sequence joins TRBV11-2 and TRBJ2-7; tentatively, D is TRBD1 or TRBD2 (6 bases each). The germline CDR1 and CDR2 sequences are SGHAT and FQNNGV. The V end was cut by 5 bases, the J end by 6 bases, with 14 bases between. The CDR3 has 13 residues. The CDR3 is CASSRIRGGEQYF. As DNA, the CDR3 is TGTGCCAGCAGCCGGATCAGGGGAGGCGAGCAGTACTTC. Together with reference TRBV11-2 and TRBJ2-7, the CDR3 gives the full variable domain: EAGVAQSPRYKIIEKRQSVAFWCNPISGHATLYWYQQILGQGPKLLIQFQNNGVVDDSQLPKDRFSAERLKGVDSTLKIQPAKLEDSAVYLCASSRIRGGEQYFGPGTRLTVT.

This chain connects TRBV19 to TRBJ1-4; D perhaps matches TRBD1 (5 bases). From germline, CDR1 is LNHDA and CDR2 SQIVND (reference sequence). This CDR3 comprises 15 residues. V was pared by 3 bases and J by 7 bases, with 15 bases between. The CDR3 here is CASSIFGGYGEKLFF. In nucleotides, the CDR3 is TGTGCCAGTAGTATTTTTGGGGGGTACGGTGAAAAACTGTTTTTT.